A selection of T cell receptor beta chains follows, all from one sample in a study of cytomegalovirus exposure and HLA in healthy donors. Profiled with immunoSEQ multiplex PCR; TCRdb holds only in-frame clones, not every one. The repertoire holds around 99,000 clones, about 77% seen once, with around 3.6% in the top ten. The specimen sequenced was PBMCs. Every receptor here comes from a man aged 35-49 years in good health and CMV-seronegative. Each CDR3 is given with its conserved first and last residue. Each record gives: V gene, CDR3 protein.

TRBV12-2	CASRFGVLETQYF
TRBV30	CAWSVGQANTEAFF
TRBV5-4	CASSLRSPGANVLTF
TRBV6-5	CASSYSARGETQYF
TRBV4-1	CASSQGGVPGNTIYF
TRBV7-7	CASQQGPNYEQYF
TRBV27	CASRGQGAGNEKLFF
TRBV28	CASSFRGQGLRQPQHF
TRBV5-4	CASSLGYTDTQYF
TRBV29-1	CSVERGEKPYEQYF
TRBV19	CASSPRQGLQPQHF
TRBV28	CASRPPTGGASYEQYF
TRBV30	CAWSPFNEKLFF
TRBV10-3	CAISGSTGGTEAFF
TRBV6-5	CASSRTGIGTGELFF
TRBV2	CASSTSGRLSTDTQYF
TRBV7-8	CASSLPGLSNSPLHF
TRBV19	CASSIERTGSDEQYF
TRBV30	CAWSVTTYYEQYF
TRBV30	CAWSVQGTYGYTF
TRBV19	CASSVIHLAKNIQYF
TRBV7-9	CASSLGANRGSEQYF
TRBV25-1	CASGGTEAFF
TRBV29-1	CSVTAGELGNEQFF
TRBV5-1	CASSLMDITNSPLHF
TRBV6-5	CASSPYSQTGEQFF
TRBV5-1	CASRGGSTDTQYF
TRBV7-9	CASSQSGMSYEQYF
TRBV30	CARSRDTEAFF
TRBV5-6	CASSLEAGRGETQYF
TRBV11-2	CASSLGQGNNEQYF
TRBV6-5	CASSYLLAGGGNEQFF
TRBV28	CASSLIPTGAGTSLVNEQFF
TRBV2	CASSGRLAGGPRTGEQYF
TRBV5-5	CASSRQDVYEQYF
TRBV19	CASRRGLAQDAGELFF
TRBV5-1	CASSFDSTYEQYF
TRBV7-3	CASSPGQGGDTEAFF
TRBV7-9	CASSSWGGITGELFF
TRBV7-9	CASSLAAGGEQFF
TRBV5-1	CASSVRPGMNTEAFF
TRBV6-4	CASSDEAGSTDTQYF
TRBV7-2	CASSSEPGLGYGYTF
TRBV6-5	CATQTSGGRGELFF
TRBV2	CASSSSQGGGAEAFF